This record covers a single T cell receptor (beta chain). Authors' data handling: Scientists estimated how many nucleated cells there were by amplifying reference gene primers. This table comes from immunoSEQ multiplex PCR, and its TCRdb copy is limited to in-frame clones, with some not included. That table furnishes V, J and clone size, whereas the DNA furnished D and trimming. Among roughly 33,000 clones listed, 85% were seen once. This CDR3 contains 13 residues. V gave up 2 bases and J gave up 10 bases, with 9 bases separating them. Germline CDR1 MNHNS, CDR2 SASEGT. These data come from a study of blood T cell repertoires in COVID-19. Study information: Some COVID-19 samples were acute and others convalescent; all came from the United States, Italy and Spain. T cells, B-cell-depleted T cells, or PBMCs supplied cDNA or gDNA.

The chain combines TRBV6-1 with TRBJ1-6; TRBD1 might be the D (5 bases). The source of this sequence is a human donor with acute or convalescent COVID-19. The donor label of this sample is uncertain. The sample was peripheral blood. CDR3 coding DNA: TGTGCCAGCAGTGAAATCGGGGGGTCACCCCTCCACTTT. Translated: CASSEIGGSPLHF.